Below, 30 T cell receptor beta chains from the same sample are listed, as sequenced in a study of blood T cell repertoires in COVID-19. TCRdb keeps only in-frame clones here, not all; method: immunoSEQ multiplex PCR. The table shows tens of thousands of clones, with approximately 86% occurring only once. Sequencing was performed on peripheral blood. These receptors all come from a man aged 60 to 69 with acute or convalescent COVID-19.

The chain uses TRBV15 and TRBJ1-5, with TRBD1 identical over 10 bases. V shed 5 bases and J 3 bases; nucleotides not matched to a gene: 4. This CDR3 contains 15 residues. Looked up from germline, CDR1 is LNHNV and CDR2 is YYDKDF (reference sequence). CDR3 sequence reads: CATSLGQGLNQPQHF. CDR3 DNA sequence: TGTGCCACCAGCCTGGGACAGGGGCTCAATCAGCCCCAGCATTTT. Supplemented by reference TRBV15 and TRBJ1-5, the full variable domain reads DAMVIQNPRYQVTQFGKPVTLSCSQTLNHNVMYWYQQKSSQAPKLLFHYYDKDFNNEADTPDNFQSRRPNTSFCFLDIRSPGLGDTAMYLCATSLGQGLNQPQHFGDGTRLSIL.

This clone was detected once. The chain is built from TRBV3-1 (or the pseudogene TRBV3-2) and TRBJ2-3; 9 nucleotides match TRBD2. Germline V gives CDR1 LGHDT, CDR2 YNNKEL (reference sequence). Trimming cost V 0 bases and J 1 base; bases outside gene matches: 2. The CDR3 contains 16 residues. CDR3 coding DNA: TGTGCCAGCAGCCAAGATCAGCGGGGGGGCACAGATACGCAGTATTTT. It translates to CASSQDQRGGTDTQYF.

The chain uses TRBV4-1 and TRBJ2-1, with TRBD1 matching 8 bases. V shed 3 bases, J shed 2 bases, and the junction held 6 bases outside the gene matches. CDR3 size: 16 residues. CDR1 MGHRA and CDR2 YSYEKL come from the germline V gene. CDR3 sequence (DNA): TGCGCCAGCAGCCAGATAGGGACAGGTCCCTACAATGAGCAGTTCTTC. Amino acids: CASSQIGTGPYNEQFF.

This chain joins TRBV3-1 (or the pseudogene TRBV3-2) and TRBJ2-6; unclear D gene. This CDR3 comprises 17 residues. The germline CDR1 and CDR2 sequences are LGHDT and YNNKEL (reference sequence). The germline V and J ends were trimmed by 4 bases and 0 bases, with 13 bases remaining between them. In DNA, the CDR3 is TGTGCCAGCAGCCTCCCGCGCCCGAGCTCTGGGGCCAACGTCCTGACTTTC. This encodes CASSLPRPSSGANVLTF.

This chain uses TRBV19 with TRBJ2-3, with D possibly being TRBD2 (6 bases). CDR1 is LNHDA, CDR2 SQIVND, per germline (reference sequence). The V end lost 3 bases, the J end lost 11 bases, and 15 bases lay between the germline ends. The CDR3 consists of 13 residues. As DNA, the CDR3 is TGTGCCAGTAGTATCGGCCCGTTCGGGGGGCAGTATTTT. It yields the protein CASSIGPFGGQYF.

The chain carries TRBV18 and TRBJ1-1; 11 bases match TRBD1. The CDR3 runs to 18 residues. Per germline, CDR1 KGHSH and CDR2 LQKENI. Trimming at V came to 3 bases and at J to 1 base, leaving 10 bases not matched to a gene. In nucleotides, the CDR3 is TGTGCCAGCTCACCGACCGGACAGGGGGCCGTCTGGAACACTGAAGCTTTCTTT. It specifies CASSPTGQGAVWNTEAFF.

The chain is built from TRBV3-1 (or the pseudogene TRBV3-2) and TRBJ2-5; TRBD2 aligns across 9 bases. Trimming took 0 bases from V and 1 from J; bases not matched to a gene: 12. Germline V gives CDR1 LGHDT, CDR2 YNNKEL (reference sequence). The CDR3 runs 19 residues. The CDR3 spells CASSQDPSPLAGSQETQYF. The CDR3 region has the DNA TGTGCCAGCAGCCAAGATCCTTCACCGCTAGCGGGGTCCCAAGAGACCCAGTACTTC.

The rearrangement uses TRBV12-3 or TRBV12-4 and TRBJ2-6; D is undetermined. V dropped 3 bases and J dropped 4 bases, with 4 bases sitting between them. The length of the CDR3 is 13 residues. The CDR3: CASSLAGANVLTF. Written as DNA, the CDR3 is TGTGCCAGCAGTTTGGCAGGGGCCAACGTCCTGACTTTC.

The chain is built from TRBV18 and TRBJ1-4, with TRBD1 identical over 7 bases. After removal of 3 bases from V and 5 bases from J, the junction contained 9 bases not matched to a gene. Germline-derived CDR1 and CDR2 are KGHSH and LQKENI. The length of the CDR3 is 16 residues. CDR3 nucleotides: TGTGCCAGCTCACCGAAAGGGACAGCCCTGAATGAAAAACTGTTTTTT. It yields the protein CASSPKGTALNEKLFF.

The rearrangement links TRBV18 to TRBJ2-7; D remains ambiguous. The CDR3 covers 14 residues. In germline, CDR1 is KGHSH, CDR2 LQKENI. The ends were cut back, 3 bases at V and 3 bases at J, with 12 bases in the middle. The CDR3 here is CASSPSVIIYEQYF. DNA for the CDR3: TGTGCCAGCTCACCTTCGGTTATTATCTACGAGCAGTACTTC.

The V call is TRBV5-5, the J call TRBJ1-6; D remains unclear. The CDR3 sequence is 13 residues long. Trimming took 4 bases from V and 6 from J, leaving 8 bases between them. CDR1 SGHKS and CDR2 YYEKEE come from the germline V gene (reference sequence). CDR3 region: CASSLFSNSPLHF. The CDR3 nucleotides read TGTGCCAGCAGCCTATTTTCTAATTCACCCCTCCACTTT.

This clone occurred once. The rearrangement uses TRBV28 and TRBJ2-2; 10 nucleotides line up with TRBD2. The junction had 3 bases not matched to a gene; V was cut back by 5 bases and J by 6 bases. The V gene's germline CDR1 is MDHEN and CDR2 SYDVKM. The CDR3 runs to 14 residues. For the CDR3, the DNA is TGTGCCAGCAGTCGAGCGGGAGGGGCCGGGGAGCTGTTTTTT. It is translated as CASSRAGGAGELFF.

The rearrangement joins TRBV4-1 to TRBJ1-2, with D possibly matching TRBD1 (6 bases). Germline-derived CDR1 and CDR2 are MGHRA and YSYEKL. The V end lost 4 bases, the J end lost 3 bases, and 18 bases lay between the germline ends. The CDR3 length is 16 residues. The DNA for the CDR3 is TGCGCCAGCAGCCCATCCACAGGGAACCTGTACTATGGCTACACCTTC. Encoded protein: CASSPSTGNLYYGYTF.

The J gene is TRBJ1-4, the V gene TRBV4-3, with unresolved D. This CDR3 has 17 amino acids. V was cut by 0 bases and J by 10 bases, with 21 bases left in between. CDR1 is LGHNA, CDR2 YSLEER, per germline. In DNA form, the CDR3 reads TGCGCCAGCAGCCAAGATAATTCGGGGAATATACGGGGAAAACTGTTTTTT. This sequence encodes CASSQDNSGNIRGKLFF.

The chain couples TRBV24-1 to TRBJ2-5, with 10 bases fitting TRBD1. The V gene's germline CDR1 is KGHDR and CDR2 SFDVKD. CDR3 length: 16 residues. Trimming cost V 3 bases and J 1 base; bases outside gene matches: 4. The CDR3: CATSDPGTGVQETQYF. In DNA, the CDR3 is TGTGCCACCAGTGATCCCGGGACAGGGGTCCAAGAGACCCAGTACTTC.

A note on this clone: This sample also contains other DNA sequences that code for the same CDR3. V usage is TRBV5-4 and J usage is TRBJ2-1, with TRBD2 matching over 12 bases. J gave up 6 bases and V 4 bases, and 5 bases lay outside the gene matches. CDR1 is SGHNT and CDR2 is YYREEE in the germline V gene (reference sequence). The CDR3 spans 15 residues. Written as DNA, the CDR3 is TGTGCCAGCAGCCTAGGACTAGCGGGGCGCAATGAGCAGTTCTTC. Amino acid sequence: CASSLGLAGRNEQFF.

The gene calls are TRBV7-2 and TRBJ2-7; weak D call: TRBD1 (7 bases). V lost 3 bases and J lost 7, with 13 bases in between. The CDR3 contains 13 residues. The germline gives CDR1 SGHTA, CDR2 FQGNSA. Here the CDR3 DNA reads TGTGCCAGCAGCTTGAAGACAGGGAGGGAGCAGTACTTC. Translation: CASSLKTGREQYF.

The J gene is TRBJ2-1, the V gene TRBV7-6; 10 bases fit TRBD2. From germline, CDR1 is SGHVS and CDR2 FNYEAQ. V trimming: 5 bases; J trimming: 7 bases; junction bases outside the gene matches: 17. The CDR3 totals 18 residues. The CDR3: CASSPTTNSGGSLNEQFF. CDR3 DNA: TGTGCCAGCAGCCCTACGACCAATAGCGGGGGGTCGTTGAATGAGCAGTTCTTC.

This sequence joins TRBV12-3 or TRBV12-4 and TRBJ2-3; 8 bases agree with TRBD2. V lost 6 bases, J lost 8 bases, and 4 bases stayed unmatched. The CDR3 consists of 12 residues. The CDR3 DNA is TGTGCCAGCAGGCCCGGGGGGGGTACGCAGTATTTT. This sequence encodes CASRPGGGTQYF.

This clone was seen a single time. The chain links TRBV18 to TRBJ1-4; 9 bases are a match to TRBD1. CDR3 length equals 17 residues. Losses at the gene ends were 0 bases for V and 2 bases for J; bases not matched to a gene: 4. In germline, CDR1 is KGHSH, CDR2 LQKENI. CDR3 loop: CASSPPTTGGTNEKLFF. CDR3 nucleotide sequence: TGTGCCAGCTCACCACCGACGACAGGGGGGACTAATGAAAAACTGTTTTTT.

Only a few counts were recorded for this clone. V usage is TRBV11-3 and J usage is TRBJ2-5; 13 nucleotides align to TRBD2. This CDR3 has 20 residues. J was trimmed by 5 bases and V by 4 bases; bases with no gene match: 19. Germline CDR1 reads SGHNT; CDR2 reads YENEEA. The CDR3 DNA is TGTGCCAGCAGCTCGCGGACTAGCGGGGGACCTACGCACGGTGGGGAGACCCAGTACTTC. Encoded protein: CASSSRTSGGPTHGGETQYF.

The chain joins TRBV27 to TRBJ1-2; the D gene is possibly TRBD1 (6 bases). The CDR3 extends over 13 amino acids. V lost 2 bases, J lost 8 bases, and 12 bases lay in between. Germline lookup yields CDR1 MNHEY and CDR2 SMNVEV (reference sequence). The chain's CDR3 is CASSLGVRGGYTF. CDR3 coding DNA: TGTGCCAGCAGTTTAGGGGTCAGGGGAGGCTACACCTTC.

CDR3 nucleotide sequence: TGTGCCAGTACTTCAGCGGCGTACAATGAGCAGTTCTTC. Amino acid sequence: CASTSAAYNEQFF. The chain carries TRBV19 and TRBJ2-1; D might be TRBD2 (5 bases). This CDR3 region has 13 residues. Germline values: CDR1 LNHDA, CDR2 SQIVND (reference sequence). Trimming took 7 bases from V and 4 from J, leaving 11 bases between them.

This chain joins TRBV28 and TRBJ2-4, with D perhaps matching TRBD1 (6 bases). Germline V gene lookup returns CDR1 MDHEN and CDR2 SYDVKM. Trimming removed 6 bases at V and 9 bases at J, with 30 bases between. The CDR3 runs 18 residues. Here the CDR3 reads CASSLRGQTVLDKVIQYF. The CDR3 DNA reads TGTGCCAGCAGCCTACGAGGACAGACAGTATTGGACAAAGTCATTCAGTACTTC.

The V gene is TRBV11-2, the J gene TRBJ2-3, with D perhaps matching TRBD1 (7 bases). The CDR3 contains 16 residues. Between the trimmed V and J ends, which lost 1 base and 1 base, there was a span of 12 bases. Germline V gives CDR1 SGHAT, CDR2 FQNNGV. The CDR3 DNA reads TGTGCCAGCAGCTTAGTCTCCAGGGGGGGCACAGATACGCAGTATTTT. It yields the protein CASSLVSRGGTDTQYF.

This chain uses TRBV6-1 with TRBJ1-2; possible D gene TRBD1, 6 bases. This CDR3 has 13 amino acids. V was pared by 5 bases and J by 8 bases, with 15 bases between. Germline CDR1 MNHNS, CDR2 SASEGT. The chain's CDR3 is CASSLSPGQGYTF. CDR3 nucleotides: TGTGCCAGCAGTTTGTCCCCCGGACAGGGCTACACCTTC.

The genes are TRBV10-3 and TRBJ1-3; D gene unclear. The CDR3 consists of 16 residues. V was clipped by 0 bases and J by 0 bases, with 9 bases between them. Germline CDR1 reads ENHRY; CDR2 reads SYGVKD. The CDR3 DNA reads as TGTGCCATCAGTGAGTCGGGCCCCTCCTCTGGAAACACCATATATTTT. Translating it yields CAISESGPSSGNTIYF.

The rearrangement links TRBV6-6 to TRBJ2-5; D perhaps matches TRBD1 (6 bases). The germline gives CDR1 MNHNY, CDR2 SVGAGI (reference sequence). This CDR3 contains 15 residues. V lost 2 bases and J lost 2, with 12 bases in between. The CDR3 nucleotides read TGTGCCAGCAGTTACAAGGACAGCCTTCAAGAGACCCAGTACTTC. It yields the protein CASSYKDSLQETQYF.

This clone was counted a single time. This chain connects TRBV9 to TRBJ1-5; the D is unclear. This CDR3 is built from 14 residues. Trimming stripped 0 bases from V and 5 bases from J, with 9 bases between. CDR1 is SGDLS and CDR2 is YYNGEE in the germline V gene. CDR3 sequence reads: CASSVGAYDQPQHF. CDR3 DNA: TGTGCCAGCAGCGTAGGGGCCTATGATCAGCCCCAGCATTTT.

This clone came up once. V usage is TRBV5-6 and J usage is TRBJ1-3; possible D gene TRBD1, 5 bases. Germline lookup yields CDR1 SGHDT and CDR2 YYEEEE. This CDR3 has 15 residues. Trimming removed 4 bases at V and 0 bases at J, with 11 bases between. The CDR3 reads CASSLGGFSGNTIYF. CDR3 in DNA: TGTGCCAGCAGCCTCGGGGGGTTCTCTGGAAACACCATATATTTT.